These 20 T cell receptor beta chains came from one sample sequenced in a study of shared clonotypes between healthy human individuals (dated by TCRdb to the early 2020s). The library was made by the immunoSEQ multiplex PCR assay. TCRdb re-hosts the immuneACCESS table, in-frame sequences only. Its copies lack some clones; in the studies checked, an unresolved V gene accounts for under half of them, and the cause for the rest is not known. This sample holds some 2,000,000 clones; 90% to 97% were observed only once. Together, the top ten hold around 0.13% of the sample. Sequenced sample: naive CD4+ T cells sorted from blood. In the paper's terms, the cell subset or site label means: CD45RA+ positively selected. The receptor set was obtained from a man younger than 35 in good health.

Comments on this clone: A read error may produce the germline difference seen at one junction end. The gene calls are TRBV29-1 and TRBJ2-7; D tentatively fits TRBD1 or TRBD2 (5 bases each). This CDR3 comprises 13 residues. Germline V CDR1 and CDR2: SQVTM, ANQGSEA. CDR3 sequence (DNA): TGCAGCGTAACCGGGACGGGATCCTACGGGCAGTACTTC. It specifies CSVTGTGSYGQYF.

V is TRBV10-1 and J is TRBJ2-4, with TRBD2 as a possible D gene (7 bases). Germline CDR1 reads WNHNN; CDR2 reads SYGVQD (reference sequence). Trimming took 2 bases from V and 7 from J, leaving 12 bases between them. This CDR3 is 14 amino acids long. The CDR3 DNA is TGCGCCAGCAGTGAGCGGGGGGCAGCGAACATTCAGTACTTC. It translates to CASSERGAANIQYF.

CDR3 sequence reads: CASSPDRERDSYEQYF. The DNA of the CDR3 is TGTGCCAGCAGTCCCGACAGGGAAAGGGATTCCTACGAGCAGTACTTC. The chain uses TRBV28 and TRBJ2-7; 7 nucleotides line up with TRBD1. The trim removed 5 bases at V and 1 base at J, leaving 11 bases unmatched. The CDR3 runs 16 residues. Germline V gene sequence: CDR1 MDHEN, CDR2 SYDVKM.

The chain couples TRBV5-1 to TRBJ1-1; tentative D call: TRBD1 (5 bases). Germline loops: CDR1 SGHRS, CDR2 YFSETQ. V lost 4 bases to trimming and J lost 0 bases, with 25 bases between them. The CDR3 has 19 amino acids. The CDR3 region has the DNA TGCGCCAGCAGCGGGACCGTTCGACAGCCATTAGGGCTGAACACTGAAGCTTTCTTT. Protein sequence: CASSGTVRQPLGLNTEAFF.

This clone was counted once. The chain uses TRBV7-3 and TRBJ1-1; possible D gene TRBD1, 6 bases. V was pared by 1 base and J by 4 bases, with 10 bases between. CDR1 and CDR2 (germline): SGHTA, FQGTGA. This CDR3 is 14 amino acids long. The CDR3 DNA follows: TGTGCCAGCAGCTTAAACAGGGTGGGCACTGAAGCTTTCTTT. It translates to CASSLNRVGTEAFF.

The chain carries TRBV19 and TRBJ2-1; 10 positions agree with TRBD2. CDR3 length equals 13 residues. The V and J ends lost 6 bases and 12 bases, in that order; junction bases with no gene match: 8. Germline CDR1 and CDR2: LNHDA and SQIVND (reference sequence). The CDR3 sequence is CASRNGASGRQFF. CDR3 sequence (DNA): TGTGCCAGTAGAAATGGGGCTAGCGGGAGGCAGTTCTTC.

Comment on this clone: This CDR3 is also generated by other DNA sequences in the sample. The chain uses TRBV5-1 and TRBJ2-5; D ambiguous. The DNA end is a closer match to TRBJ2-7, so the J assignment may be wrong. There are 12 residues in the CDR3. Looked up from germline, CDR1 is SGHRS and CDR2 is YFSETQ. The CDR3 bases are TGCGCCAGCAGCTTGAGTTCCTACGAGCAGTACTTC. Residues: CASSLSSYEQYF.

The J gene is TRBJ1-6, the V gene TRBV6-5; the match to TRBD1 covers 7 bases. The length of the CDR3 is 14 residues. From germline, CDR1 is MNHEY and CDR2 SVGAGI. V trimming: 5 bases; J trimming: 7 bases; junction bases outside the gene matches: 5. CDR3 loop: CASSHRGKNSPLHF. The DNA for the CDR3 is TGTGCCAGCAGTCACAGGGGAAAGAATTCACCCCTCCACTTT.

This chain links TRBV27 with TRBJ2-1; D is ambiguous. V was shortened by 2 bases and J by 7 bases, with 9 bases between the two germline ends. Germline-derived CDR1 and CDR2 are MNHEY and SMNVEV (reference sequence). The CDR3 is 13 residues long. The CDR3, as DNA: TGTGCCAGCAGTTTACTCCCTATGAATGAGCAGTTCTTC. Translated: CASSLLPMNEQFF.

The chain is built from TRBV19 and TRBJ1-2, with D possibly being TRBD1 (5 bases). Germline V CDR1 and CDR2: LNHDA, SQIVND (reference sequence). The CDR3 extends over 11 amino acids. Trimming took 7 bases from V and 6 from J, leaving 9 bases between them. In DNA form, the CDR3 reads TGTGCCAGTACGCCAGGGAATGGCTACACCTTC. It is translated as CASTPGNGYTF.

The count of this clone is one. The CDR3 region is CASSYLLASDTQYF. DNA for the CDR3: TGTGCCAGCAGTTACTTGCTAGCCAGCGATACGCAGTATTTT. V usage is TRBV6-5 and J usage is TRBJ2-3, with a tentative D call TRBD2 (5 bases). Germline V CDR1 and CDR2: MNHEY, SVGAGI. Trimming removed 1 base at V and 6 bases at J, with 11 bases between. The CDR3 runs 14 residues.

The J gene is TRBJ2-3, the V gene TRBV27; the D call may be TRBD1 or TRBD2 (5 bases each). There are 14 residues in the CDR3. Trimming took 2 bases from V and 1 from J, leaving 7 bases between them. Germline assignment: CDR1 MNHEY and CDR2 SMNVEV (reference sequence). The CDR3, as DNA: TGTGCCAGCAGTTTACAGGGACGCACAGATACGCAGTATTTT. This encodes CASSLQGRTDTQYF.

This clone appeared a single time. One junction end does not reproduce the germline sequence, and a read error may be involved. This sequence joins TRBV6-1 and TRBJ1-2; no clear D gene. There are 15 residues in the CDR3. Germline CDR1 is MNHNS and CDR2 is SASEGT. The CDR3 spells CASREDMEGFYGYTF. CDR3 in DNA: TGTGCCAGCAGGGAAGATATGGAGGGATTTTATGGCTACACCTTC.

The V call is TRBV2, the J call TRBJ2-1; either TRBD1 or TRBD2 may supply D (6 bases each). Trimming removed 7 bases from V and 9 bases from J, with 22 bases in between. The germline CDR1 and CDR2 sequences are SNHLY and FYNNEI. The CDR3 has 15 amino acids. In nucleotides, the CDR3 is TGTGCCAGCACCGAGGGAACAGGGAGGTTTGGTGAGCAGTTCTTC. It translates to CASTEGTGRFGEQFF.

The table lists this clone with a count of one. The rearrangement joins TRBV29-1 to TRBJ2-7, with D perhaps given as TRBD1 or TRBD2 (5 bases each). Germline loops: CDR1 SQVTM, CDR2 ANQGSEA. This CDR3 has 14 amino acids. V lost 6 bases, J lost 5 bases, and 20 bases lay in between. CDR3 nucleotides: TGCAGCGTCGCATCCGGGACGGGGCCCAACGAGCAGTACTTC. Amino acids: CSVASGTGPNEQYF.

V is TRBV5-1 and J is TRBJ1-2, with 8 bases aligning to TRBD1. V shed 7 bases and J 4 bases; nucleotides not matched to a gene: 9. The CDR3 loop spans 14 amino acids. Germline V gene sequence: CDR1 SGHRS, CDR2 YFSETQ. The chain's CDR3 is CASATDRVGYGYTF. The CDR3 coding sequence is TGCGCCAGCGCCACGGACAGGGTGGGCTATGGCTACACCTTC.

The chain combines TRBV6-6 with TRBJ1-2; D unresolved. Between the trimmed V and J ends, which lost 6 bases and 3 bases, there was a span of 14 bases. CDR1 MNHNY and CDR2 SVGAGI come from the germline V gene (reference sequence). The CDR3 sequence is 14 residues long. The CDR3 loop reads CASSQRWADYGYTF. The DNA for the CDR3 is TGTGCCAGCAGCCAGAGATGGGCAGACTATGGCTACACCTTC.

In this sample, this clone turned up once. The chain has TRBV9 and TRBJ2-5; TRBD1 is a possible D gene (5 bases). This CDR3 is built from 13 residues. V dropped 3 bases and J dropped 5 bases, with 11 bases sitting between them. CDR1 and CDR2 (germline): SGDLS, YYNGEE. CDR3 loop: CASSGAKGETQYF. The CDR3 coding sequence is TGTGCCAGCAGCGGGGCTAAGGGGGAGACCCAGTACTTC.

A remark on this clone: The same CDR3 can be traced to other DNA sequences in this sample. This CDR3 reads CASSWDGNTGELFF. The CDR3 DNA reads as TGCGCCAGCAGCTGGGACGGGAACACCGGGGAGCTGTTTTTT. The rearrangement joins TRBV5-1 to TRBJ2-2, with D perhaps given as TRBD1 or TRBD2 (5 bases each). V was cut by 3 bases and J by 1 base, with 7 bases left in between. This CDR3 is 14 amino acids long. CDR1 is SGHRS, CDR2 YFSETQ, per germline.

The rearrangement links TRBV10-3 to TRBJ2-1; weak D call: TRBD1 (5 bases). The CDR3 runs 13 residues. Germline assignment: CDR1 ENHRY and CDR2 SYGVKD. Trimming stripped 9 bases from V and 0 bases from J, with 9 bases between. CDR3 bases: TGTGCCATAGGCCAGGGCTCCTACAATGAGCAGTTCTTC. This codes for CAIGQGSYNEQFF.